One sample yielded the 25 T cell receptor beta chains listed below, sequenced in a study of shared clonotypes between healthy human individuals. Assay: immunoSEQ multiplex PCR; the TCRdb copy retains only in-frame clones and omits some. The table has 2.3 million or so clones, 93% seen once; the top ten hold around 0.4%. The sample taken for sequencing was naive CD4+ T cells from PBMCs. Subset in this sample: CD45RA+ positively selected. Receptor source: a man younger than 35 in good health. Some clones in this sample may be carry-over from other donors' samples.

This clone was seen just once. This sequence joins TRBV12-5 and TRBJ2-1, with TRBD2 matching over 7 bases. The germline CDR1 and CDR2 sequences are LGHNT and FRNRAP. The CDR3 runs to 15 residues. Trimming cost V 6 bases and J 5 bases; bases outside gene matches: 10. This CDR3 reads CASGDPSGLNNEQFF. CDR3 nucleotide sequence: TGTGCTAGTGGGGACCCTAGCGGACTTAACAATGAGCAGTTCTTC.

This clone was counted a single time. V and J are TRBV21-1 and TRBJ2-5; the tabulated D call, TRBD1, remains unverified against the DNA. TRBV21-1 is assigned pseudogene status. The length of the CDR3 is 19 residues. CDR3 amino acids: CASTATGGLTTDSQETQYF. The CDR3 region has the DNA TGTGCCAGCACCGCGACAGGGGGCCTGACTACCGACAGCCAAGAGACCCAGTACTTC.

The chain has TRBV6-1 and TRBJ1-2; D is ambiguous. Germline V gives CDR1 MNHNS, CDR2 SASEGT. The CDR3 sequence is 13 residues long. Trimming left V 0 bases short and J 8 bases short, with 10 bases between. The CDR3 coding sequence is TGTGCCAGCAGTGAAGCAGTAGGAGGGGGCTACACCTTC. Translated, it gives CASSEAVGGGYTF.

This chain links TRBV25-1 with TRBJ2-7; TRBD2 is a possible D gene (6 bases). Germline CDR1 reads MGHDK; CDR2 reads SYGVNS. Deletions cut 4 bases from V and 6 bases from J, with 13 bases between. There are 13 residues in the CDR3. The CDR3: CASSVGMGGEQYF. The CDR3 nucleotides are TGTGCCAGCAGTGTGGGAATGGGGGGCGAGCAGTACTTC.

Concerning this clone: An end of the junction differs from the germline gene, which may be a read error. This rearrangement joins TRBV5-1 to TRBJ2-7, with D perhaps TRBD2 (6 bases). This CDR3 is 15 amino acids long. Germline-derived CDR1 and CDR2 are SGHRS and YFSETQ. CDR3 residues: CASNLGGTSSYEQYF. The CDR3 DNA follows: TGCGCCAGCAACTTGGGCGGGACGAGCTCCTACGAGCAGTACTTC.

This clone was picked up one time. This chain joins TRBV19 and TRBJ1-5; D is undetermined. Germline V CDR1 and CDR2: LNHDA, SQIVND (reference sequence). Trimming cost V 2 bases and J 7 bases, with 9 bases left between them. This CDR3 has 13 residues. DNA for the CDR3: TGTGCCAGTAGTATACAAAGGCGCCAGCCCCAGCATTTT. It specifies CASSIQRRQPQHF.

Here the CDR3 DNA reads TGTGCCAGCAGCGCCTCTAGCGGGAGGCTCAATGAGCAGTTCTTC. Residues: CASSASSGRLNEQFF. The rearrangement joins TRBV9 to TRBJ2-1, with 11 nucleotides matching TRBD2. This CDR3 is built from 15 residues. Germline V gene lookup returns CDR1 SGDLS and CDR2 YYNGEE. Trimming at V came to 3 bases and at J to 6 bases, leaving 5 bases not matched to a gene.

The chain links TRBV28 to TRBJ2-4; 9 bases line up with TRBD1. The CDR3 spans 16 residues. CDR1 and CDR2 (germline): MDHEN, SYDVKM. With V trimmed by 5 bases and J by 1 base, 6 bases remained unmatched. The DNA of the CDR3 is TGTGCCAGCAGTAAACAGGGGGCTGTGGCCAAAAACATTCAGTACTTC. Residues: CASSKQGAVAKNIQYF.

This chain connects TRBV11-2 to TRBJ2-3; 9 bases fit TRBD2. CDR1 is SGHAT and CDR2 is FQNNGV in the germline V gene. V gave up 4 bases and J gave up 1 base; unmatched junction bases: 12. CDR3 size: 18 residues. DNA of the CDR3: TGTGCCAGCAGCTCGAAGATAGCGGGAGAATGGGGCACAGATACGCAGTATTTT. It encodes CASSSKIAGEWGTDTQYF. Full variable domain (outside the CDR3, taken from reference TRBV11-2 and TRBJ2-3): EAGVAQSPRYKIIEKRQSVAFWCNPISGHATLYWYQQILGQGPKLLIQFQNNGVVDDSQLPKDRFSAERLKGVDSTLKIQPAKLEDSAVYLCASSSKIAGEWGTDTQYFGPGTRLTVL.

The sample holds one count of this clone. V usage is TRBV29-1 and J usage is TRBJ1-1, with no clear D. Germline-derived CDR1 and CDR2 are SQVTM and ANQGSEA. The length of the CDR3 is 14 residues. Trimming removed 7 bases from V and 1 base from J, with 16 bases in between. CDR3 residues: CSATKQRSNTEAFF. CDR3 nucleotide sequence: TGCAGCGCTACGAAACAGCGCTCGAACACTGAAGCTTTCTTT.

CDR3 bases: TGTGCCTGGAGTCCACGGACCCGCTATGGCTACACCTTC. Residues: CAWSPRTRYGYTF. The genes are TRBV30 and TRBJ1-2, with D unresolved. Trimming removed 2 bases from V and 4 bases from J, with 11 bases in between. The CDR3 spans 13 residues. CDR1 and CDR2 (germline): GTSNPN, SVGIG (reference sequence). The variable domain in full, with the rest retrieved from reference TRBV30 and TRBJ1-2, is SQTIHQWPATLVQPVGSPLSLECTVEGTSNPNLYWYRQAAGRGLQLLFYSVGIGQISSEVPQNLSASRPQDRQFILSSKKLLLSDSGFYLCAWSPRTRYGYTFGSGTRLTVV.

This clone was observed a handful of times. V usage is TRBV5-4 and J usage is TRBJ1-2; D perhaps matches TRBD1 (5 bases). Deletions cut 0 bases from V and 0 bases from J, with 6 bases between. The V gene's germline CDR1 is SGHNT and CDR2 YYREEE (reference sequence). The CDR3 totals 14 residues. As DNA, the CDR3 is TGTGCCAGCAGCTTGGGAGGGGCTAACTATGGCTACACCTTC. The encoded protein is CASSLGGANYGYTF. The variable domain in full, with the rest retrieved from reference TRBV5-4 and TRBJ1-2, is ETGVTQSPTHLIKTRGQQVTLRCSSQSGHNTVSWYQQALGQGPQFIFQYYREEENGRGNFPPRFSGLQFPNYSSELNVNALELDDSALYLCASSLGGANYGYTFGSGTRLTVV.

The chain uses TRBV5-1 and TRBJ2-1; TRBD2 matches 11 bases. The V gene end was trimmed by 3 bases and the J gene end by 8 bases; junction bases not matched to a gene: 7. Germline-derived CDR1 and CDR2 are SGHRS and YFSETQ. The CDR3 consists of 15 residues. In nucleotides, the CDR3 is TGCGCCAGCAGCTCCCTAGCGGGAGGTCCCCATGAGCAGTTCTTC. It yields the protein CASSSLAGGPHEQFF.

A single count supports this clone. Other DNA sequences from this sample encode an identical CDR3 as well. The J gene is TRBJ2-5, the V gene TRBV7-8; D not resolved. The CDR3 totals 14 residues. V lost 1 base and J 1 base, leaving 7 bases between the germline ends. Germline loops: CDR1 SGHVS, CDR2 FQNEAQ. The CDR3 spells CASSLGVTQETQYF. The DNA of the CDR3 is TGTGCCAGCAGCTTAGGGGTAACCCAAGAGACCCAGTACTTC.

The V gene is TRBV29-1, the J gene TRBJ1-4; weak D call: TRBD1 (5 bases). The germline V and J ends were trimmed by 4 bases and 8 bases, with 17 bases remaining between them. Germline V lookup: CDR1 SQVTM, CDR2 ANQGSEA. The CDR3 loop spans 14 amino acids. DNA of the CDR3: TGCAGCGTTGCCGTCTCCGGGACCGACGAAAAACTGTTTTTT. As protein: CSVAVSGTDEKLFF.

The chain links TRBV7-3 to TRBJ2-2, with a possible D match to TRBD1 (6 bases). This CDR3 is built from 15 residues. V was shortened by 2 bases and J by 4 bases, with 11 bases between the two germline ends. Per germline, CDR1 SGHTA and CDR2 FQGTGA. CDR3 nucleotides: TGTGCCAGCAGCTTATTGGCAGGGGCCACCGGGGAGCTGTTTTTT. This codes for CASSLLAGATGELFF. The full variable domain, completed using reference TRBV7-3 and TRBJ2-2, is GAGVSQTPSNKVTEKGKYVELRCDPISGHTALYWYRQSLGQGPEFLIYFQGTGAADDSGLPNDRFFAVRPEGSVSTLKIQRTERGDSAVYLCASSLLAGATGELFFGEGSRLTVL.

This sequence joins TRBV6-5 and TRBJ1-4, with TRBD1 as a possible D gene (5 bases). CDR1 is MNHEY and CDR2 is SVGAGI in the germline V gene. V lost 6 bases, J lost 6 bases, and 11 bases lay in between. This CDR3 comprises 13 residues. The CDR3 nucleotides are TGTGCCAGCAGGACGGCAGGGTATGAAAAACTGTTTTTT. The encoded protein is CASRTAGYEKLFF.

The chain joins TRBV2 to TRBJ2-5; D possibly corresponds to TRBD1 (6 bases). The V and J ends lost 11 bases and 3 bases respectively, with 13 bases between them. The CDR3 extends over 12 amino acids. The germline gives CDR1 SNHLY, CDR2 FYNNEI. CDR3: CAPRDIEETQYF. In DNA, the CDR3 is TGTGCCCCTAGGGACATCGAAGAGACCCAGTACTTC.

This rearrangement joins TRBV11-3 to TRBJ2-1; 15 bases are shared with TRBD2. This CDR3 is 14 amino acids long. Trimming took 5 bases from V and 10 from J; bases not matched to a gene: 3. Germline loops: CDR1 SGHNT, CDR2 YENEEA. CDR3 protein: CASSPGTSGREQFF. CDR3 DNA sequence: TGTGCCAGCAGCCCCGGGACTAGCGGGAGGGAGCAGTTCTTC. The variable domain in full, completed from reference TRBV11-3 and TRBJ2-1, reads EAGVVQSPRYKIIEKKQPVAFWCNPISGHNTLYWYLQNLGQGPELLIRYENEEAVDDSQLPKDRFSAERLKGVDSTLKIQPAELGDSAVYLCASSPGTSGREQFFGPGTRLTVL.

The chain recombines TRBV6-6 with TRBJ2-2; D gene ambiguous. Germline-derived CDR1 and CDR2 are MNHNY and SVGAGI (reference sequence). V was pared by 5 bases and J by 0 bases, with 10 bases between. The CDR3 spans 15 residues. The CDR3 nucleotides read TGTGCCAGCAGTCCTTCCAGAGCGAACACCGGGGAGCTGTTTTTT. Its protein is CASSPSRANTGELFF.

V and J are TRBV29-1 and TRBJ2-3; tentatively, D is TRBD1 (6 bases). The CDR3 is 14 residues long. V lost 5 bases and J 3 bases, leaving 15 bases between the germline ends. CDR1 and CDR2 from the germline V gene are SQVTM and ANQGSEA. CDR3 amino acids: CSVIRDTWTDTQYF. CDR3 coding DNA: TGCAGCGTTATCCGGGACACATGGACAGATACGCAGTATTTT.

In this sample, this clone turned up once. The J gene is TRBJ1-4, the V gene TRBV27; D is possibly TRBD1 (5 bases). The CDR3 length is 16 residues. CDR1 and CDR2 (germline): MNHEY, SMNVEV (reference sequence). Trimming stripped 2 bases from V and 7 bases from J, with 17 bases between. The CDR3 coding sequence is TGTGCCAGCAGTTTAGGGGCGGATCTAGGAACTGAAAAACTGTTTTTT. It is translated as CASSLGADLGTEKLFF.

This CDR3 is CASSAGLNEKLFF. DNA of the CDR3: TGTGCCAGCTCAGCAGGGCTAAATGAAAAACTGTTTTTT. The gene calls are TRBV18 and TRBJ1-4; TRBD1 might be the D (5 bases). Trimming stripped 5 bases from V and 5 bases from J, with 9 bases between. The CDR3 is 13 amino acids. The germline V gene encodes CDR1 KGHSH and CDR2 LQKENI.

The chain uses TRBV5-8 and TRBJ1-2; possible D gene TRBD1, 6 bases. This CDR3 comprises 15 residues. The germline gives CDR1 SGHTS, CDR2 YDEGEE. V lost 1 base and J lost 2, with 12 bases in between. CDR3 nucleotides: TGTGCCAGCAGCTTGAACAGGGAGGGCAACTATGGCTACACCTTC. Its protein is CASSLNREGNYGYTF.

The CDR3 nucleotides are TGTGCCAGCAGTTACTCGGGAGGGAGGGACGAGCAGTACTTC. Protein: CASSYSGGRDEQYF. The chain carries TRBV6-6 and TRBJ2-7; 7 bases fit TRBD2. The V gene's germline CDR1 is MNHNY and CDR2 SVGAGI (reference sequence). V lost 0 bases to trimming and J lost 5 bases; unmatched junction nucleotides: 4. CDR3 length: 14 residues.